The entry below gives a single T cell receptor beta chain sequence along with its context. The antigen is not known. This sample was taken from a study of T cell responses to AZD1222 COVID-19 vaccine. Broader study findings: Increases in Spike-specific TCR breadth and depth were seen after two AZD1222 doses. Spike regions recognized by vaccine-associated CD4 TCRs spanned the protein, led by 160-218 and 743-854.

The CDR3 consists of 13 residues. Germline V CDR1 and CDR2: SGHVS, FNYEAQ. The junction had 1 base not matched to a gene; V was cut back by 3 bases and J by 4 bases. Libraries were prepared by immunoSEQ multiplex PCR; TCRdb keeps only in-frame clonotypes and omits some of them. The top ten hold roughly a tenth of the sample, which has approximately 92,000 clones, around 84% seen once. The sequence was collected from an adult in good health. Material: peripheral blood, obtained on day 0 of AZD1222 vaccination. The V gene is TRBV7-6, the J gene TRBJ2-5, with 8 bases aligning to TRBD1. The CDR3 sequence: CASSFGQGETQYF. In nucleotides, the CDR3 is TGTGCCAGCAGCTTCGGACAGGGAGAGACCCAGTACTTC.